Below, one TCR beta chain is given with its context. The data belong to a study of blood T cell repertoires in COVID-19. Assay: immunoSEQ multiplex PCR; the TCRdb copy retains only in-frame clones and omits some. The sample consists of about 150,000 clones, 84% of them appearing once. The CDR3 covers 16 residues. The V and J ends lost 1 base and 5 bases, in that order; junction bases with no gene match: 6. Per germline, CDR1 SGDLS and CDR2 YYNGEE. V gene TRBV9 combines with J gene TRBJ2-3; 11 nucleotides line up with TRBD2. The TCR originated in a human donor in a cohort sampled during active COVID-19. Sequencing used peripheral blood. CDR3: CASSVRQGTSGDTQYF. The CDR3 DNA reads TGTGCCAGCAGCGTAAGGCAAGGGACTAGCGGAGATACGCAGTATTTT.